Here is one T cell receptor beta chain with its context. TCR beta from blood CD8+ and CD4+ T cells was sequenced. Through negative isolation, CD4+ and CD8+ T cells were obtained, while TEMRA cells were enriched using FACS. RNA, at about 0.5 to 1 ug, was reverse transcribed with random hexamers. Multiplex immunoSEQ PCR targeted 54 Vbeta and 13 Jbeta TCR beta segments. Each CDR3 protein gets one entry after TCRdb re-called the immunoSEQ multiplex PCR reads with MiXCR. The table shows about 150,000 distinct CDR3 sequences, with 90% to 95% occurring only once. This sample was taken from a study of CD8 T cells in Susac syndrome. Study overall: Patients with Susac syndrome were therapy-naive, on corticosteroids, or on intravenous immunoglobulin alone at blood draw.

Germline CDR1 and CDR2: MNHEY and SMNVEV (reference sequence). With 5 bases clipped from V and 1 base from J, the junction kept 6 bases outside the gene matches. The CDR3 length is 16 residues. The chain carries TRBV27 and TRBJ2-3, with 10 bases identical to TRBD2. This receptor was identified in a human donor with Susac syndrome. The sequenced material came from CD4+ T cells from PBMCs. The CDR3 region is CASSPIAGGGTDTQYF. In DNA form, the CDR3 reads TGTGCCAGCAGTCCAATAGCGGGGGGCGGCACAGATACGCAGTATTTT.